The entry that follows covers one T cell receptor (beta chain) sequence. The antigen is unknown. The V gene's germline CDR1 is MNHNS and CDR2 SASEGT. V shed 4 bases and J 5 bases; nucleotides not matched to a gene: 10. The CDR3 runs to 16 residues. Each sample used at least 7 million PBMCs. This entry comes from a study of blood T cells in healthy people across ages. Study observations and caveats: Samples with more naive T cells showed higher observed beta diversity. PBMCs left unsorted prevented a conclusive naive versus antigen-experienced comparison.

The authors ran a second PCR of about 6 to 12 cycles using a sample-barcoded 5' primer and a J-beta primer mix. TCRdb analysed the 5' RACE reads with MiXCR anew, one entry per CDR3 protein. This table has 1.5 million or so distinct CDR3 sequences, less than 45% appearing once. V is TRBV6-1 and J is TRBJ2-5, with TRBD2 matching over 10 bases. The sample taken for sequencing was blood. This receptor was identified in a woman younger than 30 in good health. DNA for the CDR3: TGTGCCAGCAGTGGGACCGGGACTAGCGTCCACGAGACCCAGTACTTC. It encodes CASSGTGTSVHETQYF.